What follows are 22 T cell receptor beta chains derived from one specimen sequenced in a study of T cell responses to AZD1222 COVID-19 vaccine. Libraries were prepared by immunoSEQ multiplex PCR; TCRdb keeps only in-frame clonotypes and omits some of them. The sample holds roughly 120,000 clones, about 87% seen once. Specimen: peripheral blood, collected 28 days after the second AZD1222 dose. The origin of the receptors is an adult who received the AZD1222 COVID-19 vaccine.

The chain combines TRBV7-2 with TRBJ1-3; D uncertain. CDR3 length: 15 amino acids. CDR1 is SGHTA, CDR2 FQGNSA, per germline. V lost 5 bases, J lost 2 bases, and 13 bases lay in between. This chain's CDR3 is CASSIQPPPGNTIYF. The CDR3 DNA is TGTGCCAGCAGCATCCAACCTCCCCCTGGAAACACCATATATTTT. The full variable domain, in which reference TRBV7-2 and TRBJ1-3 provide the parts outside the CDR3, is GAGVSQSPSNKVTEKGKDVELRCDPISGHTALYWYRQSLGQGLEFLIYFQGNSAPDKSGLPSDRFSAERTGGSVSTLTIQRTQQEDSAVYLCASSIQPPPGNTIYFGEGSWLTVV.

The CDR3 is CASSPGRLAYEQYF. The CDR3 DNA sequence: TGTGCCAGCAGCCCGGGTCGGTTGGCCTACGAGCAGTACTTC. The rearrangement uses TRBV3-1 (or the pseudogene TRBV3-2) and TRBJ2-7; D is uncertain. V was shortened by 4 bases and J by 2 bases, with 12 bases between the two germline ends. The V gene's germline CDR1 is LGHDT and CDR2 YNNKEL (reference sequence). There are 14 residues in the CDR3.

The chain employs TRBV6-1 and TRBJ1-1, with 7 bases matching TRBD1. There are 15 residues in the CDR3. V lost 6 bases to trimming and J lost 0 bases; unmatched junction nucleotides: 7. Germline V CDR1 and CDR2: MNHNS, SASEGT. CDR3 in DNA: TGTGCCAGCAGCCTCTCCGGGACAGTGAACACTGAAGCTTTCTTT. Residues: CASSLSGTVNTEAFF.

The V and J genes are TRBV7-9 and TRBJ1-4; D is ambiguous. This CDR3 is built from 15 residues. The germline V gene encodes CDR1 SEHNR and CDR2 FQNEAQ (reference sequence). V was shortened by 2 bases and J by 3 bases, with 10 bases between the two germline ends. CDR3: CASSLHGESNEKLFF. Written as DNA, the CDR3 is TGTGCCAGCAGCTTACACGGAGAGTCTAATGAAAAACTGTTTTTT. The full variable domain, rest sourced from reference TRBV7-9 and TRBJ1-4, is DTGVSQNPRHKITKRGQNVTFRCDPISEHNRLYWYRQTLGQGPEFLTYFQNEAQLEKSRLLSDRFSAERPKGSFSTLEIQRTEQGDSAMYLCASSLHGESNEKLFFGSGTQLSVL.

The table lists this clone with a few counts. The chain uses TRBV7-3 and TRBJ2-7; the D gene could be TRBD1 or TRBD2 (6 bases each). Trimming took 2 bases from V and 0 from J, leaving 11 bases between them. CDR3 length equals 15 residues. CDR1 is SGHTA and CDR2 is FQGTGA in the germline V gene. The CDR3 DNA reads TGTGCCAGCAGCTTAGCCGGGGGCGACTCCTACGAGCAGTACTTC. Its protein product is CASSLAGGDSYEQYF.

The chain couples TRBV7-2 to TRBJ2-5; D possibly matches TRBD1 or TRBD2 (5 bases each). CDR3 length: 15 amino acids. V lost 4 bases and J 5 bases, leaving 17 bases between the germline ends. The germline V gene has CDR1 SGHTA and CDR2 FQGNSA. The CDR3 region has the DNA TGTGCCAGCAGCTCCAATCAGGGACGCGGGGAGACCCAGTACTTC. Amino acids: CASSSNQGRGETQYF. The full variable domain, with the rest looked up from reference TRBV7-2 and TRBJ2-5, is GAGVSQSPSNKVTEKGKDVELRCDPISGHTALYWYRQSLGQGLEFLIYFQGNSAPDKSGLPSDRFSAERTGGSVSTLTIQRTQQEDSAVYLCASSSNQGRGETQYFGPGTRLLVL.

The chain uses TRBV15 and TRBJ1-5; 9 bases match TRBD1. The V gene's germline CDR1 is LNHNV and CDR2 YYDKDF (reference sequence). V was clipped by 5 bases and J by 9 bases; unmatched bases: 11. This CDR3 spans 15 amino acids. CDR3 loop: CATSDPGTGLGPQHF. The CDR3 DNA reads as TGTGCCACCAGCGACCCCGGGACAGGGTTAGGGCCCCAGCATTTT.

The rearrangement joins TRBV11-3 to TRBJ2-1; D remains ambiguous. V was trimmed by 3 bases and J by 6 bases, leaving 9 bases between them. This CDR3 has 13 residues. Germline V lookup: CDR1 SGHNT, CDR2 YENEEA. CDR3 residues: CASSLNLLNEQFF. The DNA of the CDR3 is TGTGCCAGCAGCTTGAATCTGCTCAATGAGCAGTTCTTC.

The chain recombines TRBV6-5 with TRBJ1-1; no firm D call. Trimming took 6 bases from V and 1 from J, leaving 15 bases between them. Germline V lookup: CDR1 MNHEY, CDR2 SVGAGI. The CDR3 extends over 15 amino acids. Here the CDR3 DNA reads TGTGCCAGCAGAGCACTTAAAACACGGAACACTGAAGCTTTCTTT. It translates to CASRALKTRNTEAFF.

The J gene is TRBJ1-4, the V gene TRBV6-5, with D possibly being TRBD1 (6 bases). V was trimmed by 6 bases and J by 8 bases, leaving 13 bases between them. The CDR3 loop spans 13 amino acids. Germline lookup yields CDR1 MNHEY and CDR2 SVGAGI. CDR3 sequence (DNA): TGTGCCAGCAGAATTCGGGGGGCGGAAAAACTGTTTTTT. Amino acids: CASRIRGAEKLFF.

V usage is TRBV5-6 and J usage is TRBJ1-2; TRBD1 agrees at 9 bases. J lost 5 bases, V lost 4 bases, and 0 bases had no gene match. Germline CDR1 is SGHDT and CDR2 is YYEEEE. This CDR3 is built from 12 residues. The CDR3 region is CASSDRGYGYTF. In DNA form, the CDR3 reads TGTGCCAGCAGCGACAGGGGGTATGGCTACACCTTC. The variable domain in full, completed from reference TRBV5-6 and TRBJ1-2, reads DAGVTQSPTHLIKTRGQQVTLRCSPKSGHDTVSWYQQALGQGPQFIFQYYEEEERQRGNFPDRFSGHQFPNYSSELNVNALLLGDSALYLCASSDRGYGYTFGSGTRLTVV.

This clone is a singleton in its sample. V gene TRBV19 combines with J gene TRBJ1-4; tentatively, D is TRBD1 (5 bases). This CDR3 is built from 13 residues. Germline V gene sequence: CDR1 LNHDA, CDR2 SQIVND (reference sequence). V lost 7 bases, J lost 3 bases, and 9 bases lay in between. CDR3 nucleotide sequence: TGTGCCAGTAACCGACAGTCTAATGAAAAACTGTTTTTT. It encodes CASNRQSNEKLFF. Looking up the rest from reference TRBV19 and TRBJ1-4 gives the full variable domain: DGGITQSPKYLFRKEGQNVTLSCEQNLNHDAMYWYRQDPGQGLRLIYYSQIVNDFQKGDIAEGYSVSREKKESFPLTVTSAQKNPTAFYLCASNRQSNEKLFFGSGTQLSVL.

This CDR3 reads CASSFHLLAGGPGTQYF. CDR3 DNA: TGTGCCAGCAGTTTTCACCTCCTAGCGGGGGGGCCCGGGACCCAGTACTTC. The V call is TRBV6-2 or TRBV6-3, the J call TRBJ2-5, with TRBD2 identical over 12 bases. The CDR3 contains 17 residues. The germline V gene has CDR1 MNHEY and CDR2 SVGEGT. V dropped 4 bases and J dropped 7; count of bases not matched to a gene: 13.

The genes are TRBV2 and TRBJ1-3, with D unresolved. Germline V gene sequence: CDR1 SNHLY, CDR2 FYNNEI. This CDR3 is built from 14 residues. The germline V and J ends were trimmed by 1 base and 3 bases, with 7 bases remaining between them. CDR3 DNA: TGTGCCAGCAGTGAAGTCAGGAGTGGAAACACCATATATTTT. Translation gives CASSEVRSGNTIYF.

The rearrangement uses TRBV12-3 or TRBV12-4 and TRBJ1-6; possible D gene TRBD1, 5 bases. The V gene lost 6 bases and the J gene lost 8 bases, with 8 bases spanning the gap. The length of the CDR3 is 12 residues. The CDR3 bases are TGTGCCAGCAGAGCGACAGATTCACCCCTCCACTTT. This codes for CASRATDSPLHF.

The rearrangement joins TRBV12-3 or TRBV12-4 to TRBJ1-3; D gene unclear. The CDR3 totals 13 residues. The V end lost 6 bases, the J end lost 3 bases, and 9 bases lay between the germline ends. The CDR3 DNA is TGTGCCAGCAGGGAAAAGTATGGAAACACCATATATTTT. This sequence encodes CASREKYGNTIYF.

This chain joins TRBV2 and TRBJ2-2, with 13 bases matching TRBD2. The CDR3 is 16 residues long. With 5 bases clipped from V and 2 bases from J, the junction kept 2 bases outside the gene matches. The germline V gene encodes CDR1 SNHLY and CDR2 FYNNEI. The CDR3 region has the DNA TGTGCCAGCAGTACTAGCGGGGGGGCCAACACCGGGGAGCTGTTTTTT. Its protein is CASSTSGGANTGELFF.

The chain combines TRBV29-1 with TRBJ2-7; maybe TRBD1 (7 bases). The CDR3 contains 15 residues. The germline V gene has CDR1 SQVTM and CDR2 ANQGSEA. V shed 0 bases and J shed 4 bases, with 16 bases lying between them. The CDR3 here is CSVEDRQGGRYEQYF. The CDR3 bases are TGCAGCGTTGAAGATAGGCAGGGGGGTAGGTACGAGCAGTACTTC.

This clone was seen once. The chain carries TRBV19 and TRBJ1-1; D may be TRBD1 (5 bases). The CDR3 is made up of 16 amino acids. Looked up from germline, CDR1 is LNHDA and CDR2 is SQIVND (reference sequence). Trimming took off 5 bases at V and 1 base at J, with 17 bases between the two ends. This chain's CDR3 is CASSVRDYMRNTEAFF. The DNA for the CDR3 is TGTGCCAGTAGTGTCAGGGATTATATGAGGAACACTGAAGCTTTCTTT.

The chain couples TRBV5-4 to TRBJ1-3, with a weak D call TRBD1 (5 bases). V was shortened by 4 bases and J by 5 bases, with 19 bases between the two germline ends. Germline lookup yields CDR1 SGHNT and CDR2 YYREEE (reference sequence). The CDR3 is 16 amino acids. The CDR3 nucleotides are TGTGCCAGCAGCCTGGGCCAGGGTCCGGAAAGAAACACCATATATTTT. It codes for CASSLGQGPERNTIYF.

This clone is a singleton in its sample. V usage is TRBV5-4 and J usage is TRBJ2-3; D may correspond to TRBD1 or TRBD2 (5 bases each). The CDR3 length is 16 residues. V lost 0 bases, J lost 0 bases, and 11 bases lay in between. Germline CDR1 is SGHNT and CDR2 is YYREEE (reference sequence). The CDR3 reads CASSLDPGASTDTQYF. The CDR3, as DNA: TGTGCCAGCAGCTTGGACCCCGGGGCTAGCACAGATACGCAGTATTTT.

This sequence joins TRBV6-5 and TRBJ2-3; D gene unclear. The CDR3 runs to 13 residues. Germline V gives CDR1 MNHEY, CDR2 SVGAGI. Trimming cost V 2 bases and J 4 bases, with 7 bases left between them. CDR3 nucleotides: TGTGCCAGCAGTTACGTATGGGCAGATACGCAGTATTTT. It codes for CASSYVWADTQYF.